Below are 28 T cell receptor beta chains sequenced from a single sample in a study of early stage breast cancer tumors. Libraries were prepared by immunoSEQ multiplex PCR; TCRdb keeps only in-frame clonotypes and omits some of them. The data contain under 35,000 clones, 84% of them singletons. Source material: blood. The receptors derive from a person aged 45 to 59 with breast cancer.

V is TRBV5-6 and J is TRBJ2-5; D is possibly TRBD1 (5 bases). With 5 bases removed from V and 1 base from J, the gap between germline ends came to 12 bases. From germline, CDR1 is SGHDT and CDR2 YYEEEE. CDR3 length: 14 residues. The CDR3 protein is CASSNQGAQETQYF. The CDR3 nucleotides read TGTGCCAGCAGTAACCAGGGTGCCCAAGAGACCCAGTACTTC.

This chain joins TRBV14 and TRBJ2-7; D is uncertain. The CDR3 has 11 amino acids. V lost 2 bases and J lost 3, with 2 bases in between. From germline, CDR1 is SGHDN and CDR2 FVKESK. The CDR3 is CASSQLYEQYF. The CDR3 coding sequence is TGTGCCAGCAGCCAACTCTACGAGCAGTACTTC.

This chain links TRBV5-1 with TRBJ2-5, with D unresolved. The CDR3 has 14 amino acids. V dropped 6 bases and J dropped 1 base, with 13 bases sitting between them. Germline-derived CDR1 and CDR2 are SGHRS and YFSETQ. In DNA, the CDR3 is TGCGCCAGCATCGATGACGGCCCCCAAGAGACCCAGTACTTC. It codes for CASIDDGPQETQYF.

The chain combines TRBV4-1 with TRBJ2-7; possibly TRBD1 for D (6 bases). The CDR3 is made up of 14 amino acids. V dropped 1 base and J dropped 1 base, with 8 bases sitting between them. Germline CDR1 is MGHRA and CDR2 is YSYEKL. DNA of the CDR3: TGCGCCAGCAGCCAAGGACAGGCATCCTACGAGCAGTACTTC. This encodes CASSQGQASYEQYF.

This clone has more than one count but fewer than ten. V and J are TRBV2 and TRBJ2-6; D call uncertain. V dropped 7 bases and J dropped 2 bases, with 9 bases sitting between them. CDR3 size: 14 residues. Germline CDR1 SNHLY, CDR2 FYNNEI. The CDR3 region is CASKKGTGANVLTF. CDR3 DNA: TGTGCCAGCAAGAAAGGAACTGGGGCCAACGTCCTGACTTTC. The full variable domain, with the rest looked up from reference TRBV2 and TRBJ2-6, is EPEVTQTPSHQVTQMGQEVILRCVPISNHLYFYWYRQILGQKVEFLVSFYNNEISEKSEIFDDQFSVERPDGSNFTLKIRSTKLEDSAMYFCASKKGTGANVLTFGAGSRLTVL.

This rearrangement joins TRBV7-8 to TRBJ2-7, with a possible D match to TRBD2 (6 bases). The germline V and J ends were trimmed by 2 bases and 0 bases, with 17 bases remaining between them. Per germline, CDR1 SGHVS and CDR2 FQNEAQ. The CDR3 has 17 amino acids. The CDR3 spells CASSLKAVRDFSYEQYF. The CDR3 DNA reads TGTGCCAGCAGCTTAAAGGCGGTGAGGGACTTCTCCTACGAGCAGTACTTC.

The V and J genes are TRBV30 and TRBJ1-5; 9 bases agree with TRBD1. Germline lookup yields CDR1 GTSNPN and CDR2 SVGIG (reference sequence). V shed 2 bases, J shed 7 bases, and the junction held 9 bases outside the gene matches. The CDR3 covers 15 residues. CDR3 sequence reads: CAWSPGQGGKQPQHF. In DNA form, the CDR3 reads TGTGCCTGGAGTCCGGGACAGGGAGGGAAGCAGCCCCAGCATTTT. Drawing the rest from reference TRBV30 and TRBJ1-5, the complete variable domain is SQTIHQWPATLVQPVGSPLSLECTVEGTSNPNLYWYRQAAGRGLQLLFYSVGIGQISSEVPQNLSASRPQDRQFILSSKKLLLSDSGFYLCAWSPGQGGKQPQHFGDGTRLSIL.

The chain is built from TRBV27 and TRBJ1-1; 8 bases are a match to TRBD1. The junction had 14 bases not matched to a gene; V was cut back by 5 bases and J by 3 bases. Germline CDR1 MNHEY, CDR2 SMNVEV (reference sequence). This CDR3 has 17 residues. The CDR3 loop reads CASSPRGRKGMDTEAFF. CDR3 nucleotides: TGTGCCAGCAGTCCCAGGGGGCGCAAGGGGATGGACACTGAAGCTTTCTTT.

J is TRBJ2-3 and V is TRBV6-4; 10 bases are shared with TRBD2. This CDR3 has 15 amino acids. After removal of 10 bases from V and 4 bases from J, the junction contained 11 bases not matched to a gene. CDR1 is MRHNA, CDR2 SNTAGT, per germline. CDR3 in amino acids: CAIIPGLASADTQYF. The CDR3 DNA sequence: TGTGCCATCATCCCGGGACTAGCGTCCGCAGATACGCAGTATTTT.

The chain has TRBV6-1 and TRBJ1-2, with unresolved D. The CDR3 spans 15 residues. Trimming removed 2 bases from V and 4 bases from J, with 14 bases in between. In germline, CDR1 is MNHNS, CDR2 SASEGT. CDR3 nucleotide sequence: TGTGCCAGCAGTGAATCGGTCAGTTATAGCTATGGCTACACCTTC. It specifies CASSESVSYSYGYTF.

This chain connects TRBV30 to TRBJ2-3; no clear D. Trimming pared 5 bases from V and 6 bases from J, leaving 6 bases between. Per the germline V gene, CDR1 is GTSNPN and CDR2 is SVGIG (reference sequence). The CDR3 is made up of 10 amino acids. The CDR3 nucleotides read TGTGCCTGGGGGCGGGATACGCAGTATTTT. Its translation is CAWGRDTQYF.

The rearrangement uses TRBV6-5 and TRBJ2-1; 9 positions match TRBD2. Germline loops: CDR1 MNHEY, CDR2 SVGAGI. The CDR3 totals 15 residues. V trimming: 2 bases; J trimming: 5 bases; junction bases outside the gene matches: 4. The CDR3 here is CASSYRGLANNEQFF. For the CDR3, the DNA is TGTGCCAGCAGTTACCGGGGACTAGCCAACAATGAGCAGTTCTTC.

The chain employs TRBV7-2 and TRBJ2-7, with 9 bases identical to TRBD2. The CDR3 runs to 16 residues. Unmatched junction bases numbered 12, after V lost 3 bases and J lost 6 bases. The germline gives CDR1 SGHTA, CDR2 FQGNSA. The CDR3 region is CASSFTSTSGPREQYF. The DNA for the CDR3 is TGTGCCAGCAGCTTCACATCGACTAGCGGTCCACGCGAGCAGTACTTC.

The chain links TRBV2 to TRBJ1-2, with D tentatively TRBD1 (5 bases). The V and J ends lost 8 bases and 5 bases respectively, with 15 bases between them. The CDR3 contains 13 residues. The germline gives CDR1 SNHLY, CDR2 FYNNEI. The CDR3 reads CASEERQRYGYTF. As DNA, the CDR3 is TGTGCCAGCGAGGAACGACAGCGGTATGGCTACACCTTC.

This chain links TRBV5-5 with TRBJ1-1; D unresolved. V was shortened by 6 bases and J by 4 bases, with 13 bases between the two germline ends. The CDR3 is made up of 13 amino acids. Germline values: CDR1 SGHKS, CDR2 YYEKEE (reference sequence). Here the CDR3 DNA reads TGTGCCAGCATATCACGAGGTAGCACTGAAGCTTTCTTT. This gives the protein CASISRGSTEAFF. The full variable domain, in which reference TRBV5-5 and TRBJ1-1 provide the parts outside the CDR3, is DAGVTQSPTHLIKTRGQQVTLRCSPISGHKSVSWYQQVLGQGPQFIFQYYEKEERGRGNFPDRFSARQFPNYSSELNVNALLLGDSALYLCASISRGSTEAFFGQGTRLTVV.

V is TRBV2 and J is TRBJ1-5, with 7 nucleotides matching TRBD1. Germline V gene data show CDR1 as SNHLY and CDR2 as FYNNEI. This CDR3 comprises 15 residues. V dropped 6 bases and J dropped 0; count of bases not matched to a gene: 5. The CDR3: CASRPRDSSNQPQHF. Here the CDR3 DNA reads TGTGCCAGCAGACCCAGGGACAGTAGCAATCAGCCCCAGCATTTT. Drawing the rest from reference TRBV2 and TRBJ1-5, the complete variable domain is EPEVTQTPSHQVTQMGQEVILRCVPISNHLYFYWYRQILGQKVEFLVSFYNNEISEKSEIFDDQFSVERPDGSNFTLKIRSTKLEDSAMYFCASRPRDSSNQPQHFGDGTRLSIL.

The CDR3 loop is CAWSVLSENQPQHF. In nucleotides, the CDR3 is TGTGCCTGGAGTGTTTTAAGCGAGAATCAGCCCCAGCATTTT. The chain links TRBV30 to TRBJ1-5, with D unresolved. This CDR3 region has 14 residues. The ends were cut back, 0 bases at V and 4 bases at J, with 10 bases in the middle. Germline V gene data show CDR1 as GTSNPN and CDR2 as SVGIG (reference sequence). Drawing the rest from reference TRBV30 and TRBJ1-5, the complete variable domain is SQTIHQWPATLVQPVGSPLSLECTVEGTSNPNLYWYRQAAGRGLQLLFYSVGIGQISSEVPQNLSASRPQDRQFILSSKKLLLSDSGFYLCAWSVLSENQPQHFGDGTRLSIL.

The chain combines TRBV9 with TRBJ2-1; 7 nucleotides align to TRBD1. V shed 0 bases, J shed 4 bases, and the junction held 4 bases outside the gene matches. CDR3 length: 15 amino acids. The germline CDR1 and CDR2 sequences are SGDLS and YYNGEE. The CDR3 loop is CASSVEGTVYNEQFF. In DNA, the CDR3 is TGTGCCAGCAGCGTAGAGGGGACAGTTTACAATGAGCAGTTCTTC.

The CDR3: CASSLGQFYEQYF. The CDR3 DNA reads as TGTGCCAGCAGCTTGGGGCAATTCTACGAGCAGTACTTC. The chain uses TRBV5-4 and TRBJ2-7; D gene unclear. This CDR3 is built from 13 residues. Germline V gene lookup returns CDR1 SGHNT and CDR2 YYREEE (reference sequence). V was trimmed by 0 bases and J by 3 bases, leaving 7 bases between them.

There are a few counts of this clone. This rearrangement joins TRBV4-1 to TRBJ1-2; D is unresolved. The V gene lost 2 bases and the J gene lost 8 bases, with 18 bases spanning the gap. Germline CDR1 is MGHRA and CDR2 is YSYEKL. The CDR3 consists of 15 residues. The CDR3 DNA reads TGCGCCAGCAGCCAAAGGACGGAGCTCGAGGAAGGCTACACCTTC. Translation: CASSQRTELEEGYTF.

The chain employs TRBV10-3 and TRBJ1-3, with 8 bases fitting TRBD1. CDR1 and CDR2 from the germline V gene are ENHRY and SYGVKD. Trimming cost V 4 bases and J 5 bases; bases outside gene matches: 1. This CDR3 contains 13 residues. CDR3 in DNA: TGTGCCATCAGTGGGACAGGGCGAAACACCATATATTTT. Protein sequence: CAISGTGRNTIYF.

The chain has TRBV5-4 and TRBJ1-2; 8 bases map to TRBD1. V shed 5 bases and J 3 bases; nucleotides not matched to a gene: 6. CDR1 and CDR2 (germline): SGHNT, YYREEE (reference sequence). The CDR3 totals 14 residues. The CDR3 coding sequence is TGTGCCAGCAGGAGGACAGGGAAGGACTATGGCTACACCTTC. It yields the protein CASRRTGKDYGYTF.

The rearrangement links TRBV15 to TRBJ1-2, with D tentatively TRBD1 (6 bases). CDR1 and CDR2 from the germline V gene are LNHNV and YYDKDF (reference sequence). With 4 bases removed from V and 3 bases from J, the gap between germline ends came to 9 bases. CDR3 size: 13 residues. The CDR3 loop is CATSTPGDYGYTF. CDR3 bases: TGTGCCACCAGCACCCCAGGGGACTATGGCTACACCTTC.

This sequence joins TRBV5-6 and TRBJ1-3; TRBD1 agrees at 9 bases. This CDR3 contains 15 residues. The germline gives CDR1 SGHDT, CDR2 YYEEEE. V shed 4 bases and J 5 bases; nucleotides not matched to a gene: 7. The CDR3 region has the DNA TGTGCCAGCAGCCTACCCGGGACAGGGAGAAACACCATATATTTT. Protein product: CASSLPGTGRNTIYF.

This sequence joins TRBV11-1 and TRBJ1-1, with D perhaps matching TRBD1 (5 bases). Germline-derived CDR1 and CDR2 are SGHAT and FQDESV (reference sequence). The CDR3 length is 13 residues. V gave up 1 base and J gave up 6 bases, with 9 bases separating them. Written as DNA, the CDR3 is TGTGCCAGCAGCTTAGGAAGGGGAGCTGAAGCTTTCTTT. Its translation is CASSLGRGAEAFF. The full variable domain, in which reference TRBV11-1 and TRBJ1-1 provide the parts outside the CDR3, is EAEVAQSPRYKITEKSQAVAFWCDPISGHATLYWYRQILGQGPELLVQFQDESVVDDSQLPKDRFSAERLKGVDSTLKIQPAELGDSAMYLCASSLGRGAEAFFGQGTRLTVV.

The chain combines TRBV9 with TRBJ2-1; maybe TRBD1 (6 bases). The CDR3 has 15 residues. Germline values: CDR1 SGDLS, CDR2 YYNGEE. V lost 0 bases, J lost 2 bases, and 9 bases lay in between. Written as DNA, the CDR3 is TGTGCCAGCAGCGTAGATGGACAGACCTACAATGAGCAGTTCTTC. Translating gives CASSVDGQTYNEQFF.

This chain uses TRBV5-8 with TRBJ2-1; possible D gene TRBD2, 5 bases. This CDR3 region has 16 residues. CDR1 is SGHTS and CDR2 is YDEGEE in the germline V gene. The V end was cut by 1 base, the J end by 6 bases, with 17 bases between. The CDR3 region has the DNA TGTGCCAGCAGCTTGACTAGTTCCCGTAGCCTCAATGAGCAGTTCTTC. This translates into CASSLTSSRSLNEQFF.

CDR3 sequence: CASSLEVTEQYF. The CDR3 nucleotides read TGTGCCAGCAGCTTAGAAGTGACCGAGCAGTACTTC. The gene calls are TRBV7-9 and TRBJ2-7; D is uncertain. V was pared by 1 base and J by 6 bases, with 7 bases between. The CDR3 runs to 12 residues. Germline CDR1 reads SEHNR; CDR2 reads FQNEAQ (reference sequence). The whole variable domain, remainder taken from reference TRBV7-9 and TRBJ2-7, is DTGVSQNPRHKITKRGQNVTFRCDPISEHNRLYWYRQTLGQGPEFLTYFQNEAQLEKSRLLSDRFSAERPKGSFSTLEIQRTEQGDSAMYLCASSLEVTEQYFGPGTRLTVT.